The 28 T cell receptor beta chains in this list originate from one sample, sequenced in a study of breast tumors, draining lymph nodes, adjacent tissues. TCRdb itself ran the multiplex PCR reads through MiXCR, one entry per CDR3 protein. The data hold some 110,000 distinct CDR3 sequences, with more than 25% observed a single time. Axillary draining lymph nodes of breast cancer patients supplied the node samples. Sample: axillary lymph node tissue. The receptor set was obtained from a female donor with breast cancer. Some clones in this sample may be carry-over from other donors' samples.

CDR3 nucleotide sequence: TGTGCCAGCAGCGGTACAGGGGGAATTTATGGCTACACCTTC. Amino acids: CASSGTGGIYGYTF. The chain carries TRBV9 and TRBJ1-2, with 8 bases matching TRBD1. Trimming removed 3 bases from V and 5 bases from J; junction bases left unmatched: 6. The CDR3 sequence is 14 residues long. Looked up from germline, CDR1 is SGDLS and CDR2 is YYNGEE.

This clonotype has at least ten counts. The chain employs TRBV7-9 and TRBJ1-2, with no clear D. Trimming removed 4 bases from V and 6 bases from J, with 12 bases in between. Per the germline V gene, CDR1 is SEHNR and CDR2 is FQNEAQ (reference sequence). The CDR3 length is 13 residues. CDR3 DNA sequence: TGTGCCAGCAGCTGGAGTGTGTCGGATGGCTACACCTTC. This codes for CASSWSVSDGYTF.

A remark on this clonotype: This may arise from a read error, as a much more abundant clone is one base away. This CDR3 reads CASSLVVGSDTQYF. The CDR3 nucleotides are TGTGCCAGCAGCTTGGTCGTCGGTTCCGATACGCAGTATTTT. The V gene is TRBV5-4, the J gene TRBJ2-3; D gene ambiguous. V was trimmed by 0 bases and J by 6 bases, leaving 11 bases between them. The CDR3 contains 14 residues. Looked up from germline, CDR1 is SGHNT and CDR2 is YYREEE (reference sequence).

As for this clonotype: A much more abundant neighbour one base away suggests this may be a read error. The chain links TRBV6-6 to TRBJ2-1, with 9 positions matching TRBD2. Germline CDR1 is MNHNY and CDR2 is SVGAGI (reference sequence). V dropped 6 bases and J dropped 0; count of bases not matched to a gene: 3. CDR3 size: 15 residues. The CDR3, as DNA: TGTGCCAGCAGGCTTAGCGGGGGCTCCTACAATGAGCAGTTCTTC. Protein: CASRLSGGSYNEQFF.

At least ten counts were recorded for this clonotype. J is TRBJ2-5 and V is TRBV11-2; the match to TRBD2 covers 7 bases. V trimming: 6 bases; J trimming: 1 base; junction bases outside the gene matches: 8. Germline V gene sequence: CDR1 SGHAT, CDR2 FQNNGV. The length of the CDR3 is 15 residues. CDR3 residues: CASSLEGGPQETQYF. The CDR3, as DNA: TGTGCCAGCAGTTTGGAGGGAGGGCCCCAAGAGACCCAGTACTTC.

Concerning this clonotype itself: The junction departs from germline at one end; a sequencing error may be responsible. The rearrangement links TRBV20-1 to TRBJ1-5; D uncertain. From germline, CDR1 is DFQATT and CDR2 SNEGSKA (reference sequence). There are 13 residues in the CDR3. CDR3 protein: CSASPGGVQPRHF. CDR3 DNA: TGCAGTGCTAGTCCGGGAGGAGTACAGCCCCGGCATTTT.

This clonotype has at least ten counts. The rearrangement uses TRBV28 and TRBJ1-6; D not resolved. The V gene lost 3 bases and the J gene lost 6 bases, with 15 bases spanning the gap. CDR3 length: 16 residues. Germline CDR1 and CDR2: MDHEN and SYDVKM. As DNA, the CDR3 is TGTGCCAGCAGTTTGTTCGAAGGGATTCGTAATTCACCCCTCCACTTT. It specifies CASSLFEGIRNSPLHF.

This clonotype has at least ten counts. The chain joins TRBV9 to TRBJ1-1; D remains ambiguous. The CDR3 has 14 amino acids. Germline V gene lookup returns CDR1 SGDLS and CDR2 YYNGEE. The V end was cut by 0 bases, the J end by 4 bases, with 10 bases between. The CDR3: CASSVEWGSTEAFF. The DNA for the CDR3 is TGTGCCAGCAGCGTAGAATGGGGTTCCACTGAAGCTTTCTTT. The full variable domain, completed using reference TRBV9 and TRBJ1-1, is DSGVTQTPKHLITATGQRVTLRCSPRSGDLSVYWYQQSLDQGLQFLIQYYNGEERAKGNILERFSAQQFPDLHSELNLSSLELGDSALYFCASSVEWGSTEAFFGQGTRLTVV.

This clonotype showed up many times. V usage is TRBV7-2 and J usage is TRBJ2-6; D is perhaps TRBD1 (5 bases). This CDR3 region has 16 residues. The germline gives CDR1 SGHTA, CDR2 FQGNSA. V was cut by 1 base and J by 0 bases, with 7 bases left in between. CDR3 protein: CASSLVQASGANVLTF. In DNA form, the CDR3 reads TGTGCCAGCAGCTTAGTACAGGCCTCTGGGGCCAACGTCCTGACTTTC.

As to this clonotype: The CDR3 does not close with the conserved phenylalanine or tryptophan, likely indicating a read error. The genes are TRBV19 and TRBJ2-1; possibly TRBD2 for D (6 bases). This CDR3 has 15 residues. Germline V gene lookup returns CDR1 LNHDA and CDR2 SQIVND (reference sequence). CDR3 nucleotide sequence: TGTGCCAGTAGTATCAGGCTAGCGAGCAACAATGGGCAGTTCCTC. Its protein product is CASSIRLASNNGQFL.

Comments on this clonotype: This may be a read error: a much more frequent sequence differs by one nucleotide. CDR3 sequence: CSAPSRQASSEQYF. The DNA of the CDR3 is TGCAGTGCTCCCTCCAGGCAGGCATCCTCCGAGCAGTACTTC. The chain has TRBV20-1 and TRBJ2-7, with unresolved D. Germline CDR1 and CDR2: DFQATT and SNEGSKA (reference sequence). The CDR3 length is 14 residues.

This clonotype appeared many times. The chain is built from TRBV5-6 and TRBJ2-2, with 8 bases fitting TRBD2. V lost 4 bases and J lost 3; bases outside the gene matches: 11. Germline CDR1 SGHDT, CDR2 YYEEEE. The CDR3 has 17 residues. CDR3 in DNA: TGTGCCAGCAGCCCCGAGCCGGGGGGGGCTGACACCGGGGAGCTGTTTTTT. Encoded protein: CASSPEPGGADTGELFF.

To note about this clonotype: This may arise from a read error, as a much more abundant clone is one base away. The V call is TRBV11-3, the J call TRBJ2-1; D is uncertain. The CDR3 is made up of 13 amino acids. Germline CDR1 is SGHNT and CDR2 is YENEEA. The V gene lost 3 bases and the J gene lost 12 bases, with 15 bases spanning the gap. CDR3 protein: CASSLGSHARQFF. The CDR3 bases are TGTGCCAGCAGCTTGGGCAGTCACGCACGGCAGTTCTTC.

In this sample, this clonotype turned up many times. The rearrangement links TRBV24-1 to TRBJ2-7, with D perhaps matching TRBD2 (6 bases). CDR1 and CDR2 (germline): KGHDR, SFDVKD. This CDR3 comprises 12 residues. With 4 bases removed from V and 3 bases from J, the gap between germline ends came to 6 bases. CDR3 DNA sequence: TGTGCCACCAGTGAGGGGGGCTACGAGCAGTACTTC. Its protein product is CATSEGGYEQYF.

The rearrangement joins TRBV20-1 to TRBJ2-3, with D perhaps matching TRBD2 (6 bases). Between the trimmed V and J ends, which lost 3 bases and 5 bases, there was a span of 9 bases. This CDR3 has 12 amino acids. Germline CDR1 is DFQATT and CDR2 is SNEGSKA (reference sequence). In DNA, the CDR3 is TGCAGTGCTAGTCCGGGGGTAGATACGCAGTATTTT. It translates to CSASPGVDTQYF.

This clonotype was recorded at least ten times. The CDR3 is CASSSDRGLRGNTIYF. The CDR3 DNA sequence: TGTGCCAGCAGTTCGGACAGGGGGCTGAGAGGAAACACCATATATTTT. The chain couples TRBV27 to TRBJ1-3; 11 bases line up with TRBD1. The CDR3 loop spans 16 amino acids. Trimming at V came to 4 bases and at J to 4 bases, leaving 6 bases not matched to a gene. CDR1 MNHEY and CDR2 SMNVEV come from the germline V gene (reference sequence).

The chain links TRBV15 to TRBJ1-3, with 8 bases identical to TRBD1. The J segment lost 0 bases and the V segment lost 1 base, leaving 2 bases of the junction unmatched. This CDR3 region has 16 residues. Germline assignment: CDR1 LNHNV and CDR2 YYDKDF (reference sequence). CDR3 nucleotide sequence: TGTGCCACCAGCAGAGCTACAGGGGGCTCTGGAAACACCATATATTTT. It codes for CATSRATGGSGNTIYF.

This rearrangement joins TRBV9 to TRBJ2-3; D is ambiguous. The end of the DNA fits TRBJ1-5 better, so the J call may be wrong. The germline gives CDR1 SGDLS, CDR2 YYNGEE. The CDR3 has 11 residues. The DNA for the CDR3 is TGTGCCAGCAGCGCCTTGGATACACAGCATTTT. Protein: CASSALDTQHF.

The sample holds many counts of this clonotype. The chain carries TRBV19 and TRBJ2-6, with 7 bases matching TRBD1. Germline trimming cut 3 bases from V and 0 bases from J; bases unmatched to any gene: 8. CDR3 size: 18 residues. CDR1 and CDR2 (germline): LNHDA, SQIVND (reference sequence). CDR3 sequence: CASSISAGGTSGANVLTF. The CDR3 DNA reads TGTGCCAGTAGTATCTCAGCAGGGGGTACCTCTGGGGCCAACGTCCTGACTTTC.

This clonotype was recorded at least ten times. The gene calls are TRBV20-1 and TRBJ1-5; 11 bases map to TRBD1. This CDR3 region has 15 residues. The V and J ends lost 5 bases and 3 bases, in that order; junction bases with no gene match: 6. CDR1 DFQATT and CDR2 SNEGSKA come from the germline V gene (reference sequence). The CDR3: CSAPGTGGSNQPQHF. In nucleotides, the CDR3 is TGCAGTGCTCCAGGGACAGGGGGATCCAATCAGCCCCAGCATTTT.

In its sample, this clonotype was seen many times. The chain is built from TRBV20-1 and TRBJ2-1; TRBD2 aligns across 12 bases. The V and J ends lost 2 bases and 7 bases, in that order; junction bases with no gene match: 6. The CDR3 has 15 residues. The germline V gene encodes CDR1 DFQATT and CDR2 SNEGSKA (reference sequence). Here the CDR3 reads CSARRPGLAGNEQFF. CDR3 sequence (DNA): TGCAGTGCTAGACGACCCGGACTAGCGGGGAATGAGCAGTTCTTC.

This clonotype was detected many times. Since a much larger clone is just one base distant, this may be a read error. The chain joins TRBV7-9 to TRBJ2-5, with D perhaps assigned TRBD1 or TRBD2 (5 bases each). The germline V gene encodes CDR1 SEHNR and CDR2 FQNEAQ (reference sequence). The CDR3 spans 15 residues. The CDR3 region is CASSLRIGTTETQHF. The CDR3 bases are TGTGCCAGCAGCTTAAGGATCGGGACGACGGAGACCCAGCACTTC. Full variable domain (remainder filled in from reference TRBV7-9 and TRBJ2-5): DTGVSQNPRHKITKRGQNVTFRCDPISEHNRLYWYRQTLGQGPEFLTYFQNEAQLEKSRLLSDRFSAERPKGSFSTLEIQRTEQGDSAMYLCASSLRIGTTETQHFGPGTRLLVL.

With respect to this clonotype: This may be a read error, as it is one base from a much larger clone. The chain couples TRBV6-1 to TRBJ1-5, with unresolved D. The CDR3 sequence is 13 residues long. Trimming shortened V by 5 bases and J by 6 bases, and 11 bases separated the two germline ends. Germline V lookup: CDR1 MNHNS, CDR2 SASEGT. CDR3 coding DNA: TGTGCCAGCAGTCAATTACCGGGTCAGCCCCAGCATTTT. It codes for CASSQLPGQPQHF.

The chain carries TRBV7-2 and TRBJ1-6; D is ambiguous. Germline-derived CDR1 and CDR2 are SGHTA and FQGNSA. The CDR3 length is 14 residues. The V and J ends lost 7 bases and 6 bases respectively, with 13 bases between them. The CDR3: CASTTFGANSPLHF. CDR3 coding DNA: TGTGCCAGCACCACCTTCGGAGCTAATTCACCCCTCCACTTT.

Ten or more counts support this clonotype. CDR3 bases: TGTGCCAGCAGGGGAACAGGGAACTATGGCTACACCTTC. Translation gives CASRGTGNYGYTF. V usage is TRBV3-1 and J usage is TRBJ1-2, with D maybe TRBD1 (6 bases). In germline, CDR1 is LGHDT, CDR2 YNNKEL (reference sequence). The V end lost 6 bases, the J end lost 2 bases, and 10 bases lay between the germline ends. This CDR3 spans 13 amino acids.

This clonotype was seen ten or more times. Since a much larger clone is just one base distant, this may be a read error. The rearrangement uses TRBV7-9 and TRBJ2-6; D possibly corresponds to TRBD1 (5 bases). The CDR3 length is 15 residues. Germline CDR1 SEHNR, CDR2 FQNEAQ (reference sequence). CDR3 residues: CASSFTATGANVLPF. CDR3 DNA: TGTGCCAGCAGCTTCACAGCCACTGGGGCCAACGTCCTGCCTTTC.

The sample holds many counts of this clonotype. This chain uses TRBV15 with TRBJ1-3, with TRBD1 identical over 10 bases. V shed 5 bases and J 4 bases; nucleotides not matched to a gene: 5. The germline V gene encodes CDR1 LNHNV and CDR2 YYDKDF (reference sequence). This CDR3 contains 15 residues. CDR3 loop: CATSWDRGSGNTIYF. The CDR3 DNA is TGTGCCACCAGCTGGGACAGGGGATCCGGAAACACCATATATTTT.

This clonotype was recorded at least ten times. The gene calls are TRBV5-4 and TRBJ2-1, with 8 nucleotides matching TRBD2. Germline trimming cut 1 base from V and 5 bases from J; bases unmatched to any gene: 8. CDR1 is SGHNT, CDR2 YYREEE, per germline (reference sequence). The CDR3 is made up of 16 amino acids. The CDR3 is CASSLSGTSLNNEQFF. CDR3 bases: TGTGCCAGCAGCTTGTCGGGGACTAGTCTAAACAATGAGCAGTTCTTC.